Detailed here is one TCR beta chain. Some clones are missing from TCRdb's copy, which holds only in-frame ones; the method was immunoSEQ multiplex PCR. The repertoire holds around 40,000 clones, with roughly 90% as singletons. This sample stems from a study of T cell changes during pregnancy in multiple sclerosis. Trimming stripped 2 bases from V and 3 bases from J, with 10 bases between. Germline CDR1 MNHNS, CDR2 SASEGT. The CDR3 spans 14 residues. The receptor was isolated from a female donor with multiple sclerosis, enrolled in a pregnancy study. Source: CD8+ T cells from peripheral blood mononuclear cells, taken before pregnancy. This sequence joins TRBV6-1 and TRBJ1-1; no definite D call. In DNA form, the CDR3 reads TGTGCCAGCAGTGAAACGGGTGAACACACTGAAGCTTTCTTT. Amino acid sequence: CASSETGEHTEAFF.